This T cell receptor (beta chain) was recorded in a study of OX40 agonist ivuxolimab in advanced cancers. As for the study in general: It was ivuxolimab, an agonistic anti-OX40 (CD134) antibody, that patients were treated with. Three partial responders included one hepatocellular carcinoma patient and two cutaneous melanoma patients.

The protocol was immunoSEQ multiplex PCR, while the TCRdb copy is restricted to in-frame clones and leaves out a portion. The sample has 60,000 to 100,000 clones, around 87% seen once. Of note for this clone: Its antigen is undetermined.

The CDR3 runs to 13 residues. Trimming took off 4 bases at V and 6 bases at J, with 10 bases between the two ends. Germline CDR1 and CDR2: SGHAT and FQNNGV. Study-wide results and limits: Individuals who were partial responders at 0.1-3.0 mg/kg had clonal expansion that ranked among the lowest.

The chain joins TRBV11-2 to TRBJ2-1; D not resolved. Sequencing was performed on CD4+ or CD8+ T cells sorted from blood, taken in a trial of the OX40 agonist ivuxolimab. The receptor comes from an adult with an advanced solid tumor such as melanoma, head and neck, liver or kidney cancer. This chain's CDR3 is CASSSGPLNEQFF. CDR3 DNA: TGTGCCAGCAGCTCAGGACCGCTCAATGAGCAGTTCTTC.